The rows below give T cell receptor beta chains drawn from one sample of a study of cytomegalovirus exposure and HLA in healthy donors. The assay was immunoSEQ multiplex PCR, and TCRdb's table has in-frame clones only and misses some. The table includes about 100,000 clones, around three quarters detected once. Sequenced material: PBMCs. The receptors stem from a woman between 40 and 55 years old in good health and CMV-seronegative. CDR3s include the opening cysteine and the closing phenylalanine or tryptophan. The D gene is left open where the match is weak. Expanded clones are given a class, and other clones once, few, many or no size at all.

DNA: TGTGCCAGCCGAGACAGGGGGCGCCCCTATGGCTACACCTTC; CDR3: CASRDRGRPYGYTF; J: TRBJ1-2; D: TRBD1; size: .; V: TRBV2
DNA: TGTGCCAGCAGGGCAGGGGGATATGGCTACACCTTC; CDR3: CASRAGGYGYTF; J: TRBJ1-2; D: TRBD1; size: .; V: TRBV2
DNA: TGTGCCAGCACGTCTTCCGGGTCCTCCTACGAGCAGTACTTC; CDR3: CASTSSGSSYEQYF; J: TRBJ2-7; D: .; size: .; V: TRBV6-5
DNA: TGTGCCAGCAGCCCTACTAGCGGGTCCTACAATGAGCAGTTCTTC; CDR3: CASSPTSGSYNEQFF; J: TRBJ2-1; D: TRBD2; size: .; V: TRBV6-5
DNA: TGCAGCGTTGGATTGGGCCGGAACACTGAAGCTTTCTTT; CDR3: CSVGLGRNTEAFF; J: TRBJ1-1; D: .; size: .; V: TRBV29-1
DNA: TGTGCCAGCAGTTACGGAACAGGGTTGGACGAGGGCTACACCTTC; CDR3: CASSYGTGLDEGYTF; J: TRBJ1-2; D: .; size: .; V: TRBV6-6
DNA: TGTGCCAGCAGCGCTGGGACAGGTTCTAATGAAAAACTGTTTTTT; CDR3: CASSAGTGSNEKLFF; J: TRBJ1-4; D: TRBD1; size: .; V: TRBV9
DNA: TGTGCCAGTAGTATAGAGGAGACCTTCATCTCTGGAAACACCATATATTTT; CDR3: CASSIEETFISGNTIYF; J: TRBJ1-3; D: .; size: .; V: TRBV19
DNA: TGTGCCAGCAGTGAAGAGGGCCAGGGGACCGGGGAGCTGTTTTTT; CDR3: CASSEEGQGTGELFF; J: TRBJ2-2; D: .; size: .; V: TRBV6-1
DNA: TGTGCCAGCAGCCGAGCGGGGCGTTCCAATGAGCAGTTCTTC; CDR3: CASSRAGRSNEQFF; J: TRBJ2-1; D: TRBD2; size: once; V: TRBV7-2
DNA: TGTGCCAGCAGCTTGCTTTCCACAACCCAAGAGACCCAGTACTTC; CDR3: CASSLLSTTQETQYF; J: TRBJ2-5; D: .; size: .; V: TRBV7-2
DNA: TGTGCCAGCTCACCCGAGACAGGGGGGGATCAGCCCCAGCATTTT; CDR3: CASSPETGGDQPQHF; J: TRBJ1-5; D: TRBD1; size: .; V: TRBV18
DNA: TGTGCCACTAGACTAGCGGGAGGGGGATACAATGAGCAGTTCTTC; CDR3: CATRLAGGGYNEQFF; J: TRBJ2-1; D: TRBD2; size: .; V: TRBV19
DNA: TGTGCCAGCAGCTCGGACAGGGTCATCTACAATGAGCAGTTCTTC; CDR3: CASSSDRVIYNEQFF; J: TRBJ2-1; D: TRBD1; size: .; V: TRBV7-8
DNA: TGTTCCAGCAGCTTGGGGGGGATGCGGGGACAGGTCATGAACACTGAAGCTTTCTTT; CDR3: CSSSLGGMRGQVMNTEAFF; J: TRBJ1-1; D: TRBD1; size: .; V: TRBV5-4
DNA: TGCGCCAGCAGCTACGCGTCGATGCGGTTTGAAGCTTTCTTT; CDR3: CASSYASMRFEAFF; J: TRBJ1-1; D: .; size: .; V: TRBV5-1
DNA: TGTGCCAGCAGTCGACAGGGATCTAACTATGGCTACACCTTC; CDR3: CASSRQGSNYGYTF; J: TRBJ1-2; D: TRBD1; size: .; V: TRBV28
DNA: TGTGCCAGCAGTTTAAGGGAGGGCCTCACAGATACGCAGTATTTT; CDR3: CASSLREGLTDTQYF; J: TRBJ2-3; D: TRBD2; size: .; V: TRBV28
DNA: TGCGCCAGCAGTTCTCAGACGGGGAACTACGAGCAGTACTTC; CDR3: CASSSQTGNYEQYF; J: TRBJ2-7; D: .; size: .; V: TRBV5-1
DNA: TGTGCCATCAGTCAACAGGGACCCGCGACCGGGGAGCTGTTTTTT; CDR3: CAISQQGPATGELFF; J: TRBJ2-2; D: .; size: .; V: TRBV10-3
DNA: TGTGCCAGCAGCGCGACTAGCGGGGGGGGCCAAGAGACCCAGTACTTC; CDR3: CASSATSGGGQETQYF; J: TRBJ2-5; D: TRBD2; size: .; V: TRBV2
DNA: TGTGCCAGCAGCCATTCCGGGACTAGCGGGGTGAGCACAGATACGCAGTATTTT; CDR3: CASSHSGTSGVSTDTQYF; J: TRBJ2-3; D: TRBD2; size: .; V: TRBV7-8
DNA: TGTGCCAGCAGCCAACCTACGTATAGCGGGAACGAGTCCTACGAGCAGTACTTC; CDR3: CASSQPTYSGNESYEQYF; J: TRBJ2-7; D: TRBD2; size: .; V: TRBV4-2
DNA: TGTGCCAGCAGCCCTAGGACAGTGGGGGCGGATACGCAGTATTTT; CDR3: CASSPRTVGADTQYF; J: TRBJ2-3; D: .; size: .; V: TRBV5-4